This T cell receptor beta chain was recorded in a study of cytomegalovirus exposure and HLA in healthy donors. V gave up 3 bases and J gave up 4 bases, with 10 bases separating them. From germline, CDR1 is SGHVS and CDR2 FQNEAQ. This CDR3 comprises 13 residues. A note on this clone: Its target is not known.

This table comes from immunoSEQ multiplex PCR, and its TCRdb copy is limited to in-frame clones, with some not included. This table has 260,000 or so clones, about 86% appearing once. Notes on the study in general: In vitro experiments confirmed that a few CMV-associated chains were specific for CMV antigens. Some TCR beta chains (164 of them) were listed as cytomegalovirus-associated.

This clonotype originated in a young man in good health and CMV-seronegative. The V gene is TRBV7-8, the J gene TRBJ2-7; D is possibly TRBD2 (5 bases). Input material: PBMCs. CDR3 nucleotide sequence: TGTGCCAGCAGCTTCGGGCGCGGGTACGAGCAGTACTTC. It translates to CASSFGRGYEQYF.